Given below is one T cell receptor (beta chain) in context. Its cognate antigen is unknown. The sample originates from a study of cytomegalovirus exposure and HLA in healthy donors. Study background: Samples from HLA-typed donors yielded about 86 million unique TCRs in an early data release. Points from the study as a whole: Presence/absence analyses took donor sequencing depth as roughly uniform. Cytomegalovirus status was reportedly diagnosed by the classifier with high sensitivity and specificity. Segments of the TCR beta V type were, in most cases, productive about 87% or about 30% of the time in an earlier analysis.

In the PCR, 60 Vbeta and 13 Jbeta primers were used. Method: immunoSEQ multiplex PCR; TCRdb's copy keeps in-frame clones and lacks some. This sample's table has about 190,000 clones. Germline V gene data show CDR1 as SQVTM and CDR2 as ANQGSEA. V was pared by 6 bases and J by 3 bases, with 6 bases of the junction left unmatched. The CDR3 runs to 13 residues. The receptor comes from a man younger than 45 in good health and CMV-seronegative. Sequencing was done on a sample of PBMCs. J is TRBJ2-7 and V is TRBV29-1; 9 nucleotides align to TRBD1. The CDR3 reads CSVRQGVRYEQYF. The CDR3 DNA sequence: TGCAGCGTCCGACAGGGGGTCCGCTACGAGCAGTACTTC.